This T cell receptor beta chain was obtained from a study of shared clonotypes between healthy human individuals. This CDR3 comprises 14 residues. Losses at the gene ends were 4 bases for V and 3 bases for J; bases not matched to a gene: 3. The germline CDR1 and CDR2 sequences are MNHNS and SASEGT. Details on this clone: Within the sample, other DNA sequences also encode this same CDR3.

Every immunoSEQ plate was one replicate of a subset's evenly spread DNA. Repertoires were generated with immunoSEQ multiplex PCR, while TCRdb's copy carries only in-frame clones and drops some. This sample has fewer than 1.6 million clones, with approximately 98.5% found just once. The V call is TRBV6-1, the J call TRBJ2-7; 10 bases fit TRBD2. Material for sequencing was naive CD4+ T cells sorted from blood. Subset denoted: CD45RA+ positively selected. The receptor was isolated from a man under 40 in good health. Here the CDR3 reads CASSGLAGGYEQYF. CDR3 nucleotide sequence: TGTGCCAGCAGTGGACTAGCGGGCGGCTACGAGCAGTACTTC.